This TCR beta chain was retrieved from a study of shared clonotypes between healthy human individuals. Study-level information: Three plates were used per donor for CD4 naive, three for CD4 memory, two for CD8 naive and one for CD8 memory.

How the authors handled the data: Owing to the provision of junction-only sequences devoid of quality scores by immunoSEQ, filtering differed. Assay: immunoSEQ multiplex PCR; the TCRdb copy retains only in-frame clones and omits some. V and J calls and clone size follow that table, whereas D and trimming were derived from the DNA. The sample yields hundreds of thousands of clones, roughly 95% seen once. Germline assignment: CDR1 MGHRA and CDR2 YSYEKL. V shed 1 base and J shed 6 bases, with 9 bases lying between them. The CDR3 is 14 amino acids. General study results and limits: Clonotype sharing levels among donors were expected to vary with sequencing depth.

Positively selected for CCR7, the CD45RO-negative cells used as naive CD8 cells excluded terminally differentiated effector memory CD45RA+ cells. As for this clone: What it binds is not known.

The chain couples TRBV4-1 to TRBJ2-2; D is unclear. Sequencing used naive CD8+ T cells sorted from blood. The sequence was obtained from a woman younger than 45 in good health. The CDR3 reads CASSQVGSAGELFF. The CDR3 DNA reads TGCGCCAGCAGCCAAGTCGGGTCTGCCGGGGAGCTGTTTTTT.